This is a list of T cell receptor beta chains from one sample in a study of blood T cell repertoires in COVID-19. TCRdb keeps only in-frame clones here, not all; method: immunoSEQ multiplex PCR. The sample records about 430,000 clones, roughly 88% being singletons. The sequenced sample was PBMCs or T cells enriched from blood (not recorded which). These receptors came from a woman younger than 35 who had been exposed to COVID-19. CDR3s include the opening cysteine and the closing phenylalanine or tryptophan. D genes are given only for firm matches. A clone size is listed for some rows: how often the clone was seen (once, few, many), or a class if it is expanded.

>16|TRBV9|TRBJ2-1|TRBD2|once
TGTGCCAGCAGCGTAATACAACTAGCGGGAATCAATGAGCAGTTCTTC
CASSVIQLAGINEQFF
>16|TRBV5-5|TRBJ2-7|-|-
TGTGCCAGCAGCTTAGCGGCTGGGCAGTCCCCCTACGAGCAGTACTTC
CASSLAAGQSPYEQYF
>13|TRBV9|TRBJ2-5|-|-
TGTGCCAGCAGCGTAGGCGGGGTGGAGACCCAGTACTTC
CASSVGGVETQYF
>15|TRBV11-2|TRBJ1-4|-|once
TGTGCCAGCAGCCGAGGCAGCCAGGGATACGAAAAACTGTTTTTT
CASSRGSQGYEKLFF
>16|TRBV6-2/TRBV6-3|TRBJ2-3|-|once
TGTGCCAGCAGTCTCCCCCCTGTCCGAGGGACAGATACGCAGTATTTT
CASSLPPVRGTDTQYF
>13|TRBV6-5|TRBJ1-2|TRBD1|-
TGTGCCAGCAGTAACAGGGGGCGGGATGGCTACACCTTC
CASSNRGRDGYTF
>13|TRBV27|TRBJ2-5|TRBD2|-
TGTGCCAGCAGTCGCGGGGGACAAGAGACCCAGTACTTC
CASSRGGQETQYF
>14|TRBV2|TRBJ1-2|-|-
TGTGCCAGCAGTGAAACGGACACCGTCTATGGCTACACCTTC
CASSETDTVYGYTF
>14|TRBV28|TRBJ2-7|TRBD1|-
TGTGCCAGCAGTTTCTGGGGACAGGGGGACGAGCAGTACTTC
CASSFWGQGDEQYF
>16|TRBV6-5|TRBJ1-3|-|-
TGTGCCAGCAGTTACGCCGGGTCGAGCTCTGGAAACACCATATATTTT
CASSYAGSSSGNTIYF
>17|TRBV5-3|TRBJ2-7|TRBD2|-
TGTGCCAGAAGCTCGAAGCCTACTAGCGGGGGGTTGTACGAGCAGTACTTC
CARSSKPTSGGLYEQYF
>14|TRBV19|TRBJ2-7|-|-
TGTGCCAGTAGGCATTCCCCCTCGAGGGCCGAGCAGTACTTC
CASRHSPSRAEQYF
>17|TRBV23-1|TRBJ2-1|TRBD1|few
TGCGCCAGCAGTCACCCGGGGGACAGGGGAACCCGAATCGAGCAGTTCTTC
CASSHPGDRGTRIEQFF
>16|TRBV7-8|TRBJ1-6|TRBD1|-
TGTGCCAGCAGCCCCAGACAGGGAGGTGTTAATTCACCCCTCCACTTT
CASSPRQGGVNSPLHF
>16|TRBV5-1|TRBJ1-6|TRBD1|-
TGCGCCAGCAGCTTGAGGACGGGACAGGGGTGGACACCCCTCCACTTT
CASSLRTGQGWTPLHF
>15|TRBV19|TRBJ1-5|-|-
TGTGCCAGTAGAGATGGGCAGGGTTGGAATCAGCCCCAGCATTTT
CASRDGQGWNQPQHF
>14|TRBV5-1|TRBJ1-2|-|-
TGCGCCAGCAGCTTGGAAGGCGCAGGCTATGGCTACACCTTC
CASSLEGAGYGYTF
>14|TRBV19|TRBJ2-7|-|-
TGTGCCAGTAGCCCCAAGGGGGGGCCTTACGAGCAGTACTTC
CASSPKGGPYEQYF
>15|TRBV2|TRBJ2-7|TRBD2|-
TGTGCCAGCAGTGAAGACCAGCGGGAGAGGCACGAGCAGTACTTC
CASSEDQRERHEQYF
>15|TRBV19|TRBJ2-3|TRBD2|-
TGTGCCAGTAGCTCCCCCGCTAGCGGGGCAGATACGCAGTATTTT
CASSSPASGADTQYF
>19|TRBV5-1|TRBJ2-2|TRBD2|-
TGCGCCAGCAGCTTGGAGTTAGCGGGTAGGAACCCGAGTACCGGGGAGCTGTTTTTT
CASSLELAGRNPSTGELFF
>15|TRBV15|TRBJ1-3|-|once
TGTGCCACCAGCAGAGTCGACTCTGTCGGAAACACCATATATTTT
CATSRVDSVGNTIYF
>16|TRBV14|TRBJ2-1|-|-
TGTGCCAGCAGCCAACTAACCTCCGGACAGCCTCATGAGCAGTTCTTC
CASSQLTSGQPHEQFF
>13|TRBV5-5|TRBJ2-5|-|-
TGTGCCAGCAGCCCAGACAGTCAAGAGACCCAGTACTTC
CASSPDSQETQYF
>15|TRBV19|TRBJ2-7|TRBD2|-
TGTGCCAGTAGATCAGCGGGAGGCGGATCCTACGAGCAGTACTTC
CASRSAGGGSYEQYF
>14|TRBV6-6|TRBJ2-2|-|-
TGTGCCAGCAGGCCGCCTGGGGAGACCGGGGAGCTGTTTTTT
CASRPPGETGELFF
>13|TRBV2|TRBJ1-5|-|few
TGTGCCAGCAGTGAATGGGGGGGTCAGCCCCAGCATTTT
CASSEWGGQPQHF
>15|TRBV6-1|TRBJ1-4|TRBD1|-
TGTGCCAGCAGGGAAGACAGGGGATGGGGTGAAAAACTGTTTTTT
CASREDRGWGEKLFF
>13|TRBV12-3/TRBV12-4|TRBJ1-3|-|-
TGTGCCAGCAGTTTCGAGAGCGGAAACACCATATATTTT
CASSFESGNTIYF
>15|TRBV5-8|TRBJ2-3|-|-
TGTGCCAGCAGCACCCTGGACTGGGATGCGGATACGCAGTATTTT
CASSTLDWDADTQYF
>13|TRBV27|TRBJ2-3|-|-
TGTGCCAGCAGGAAGGCCGGGACAGATACGCAGTATTTT
CASRKAGTDTQYF
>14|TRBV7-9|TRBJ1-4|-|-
TGTGCCAGCAGCTTATACGGAGATAATGAAAAACTGTTTTTT
CASSLYGDNEKLFF
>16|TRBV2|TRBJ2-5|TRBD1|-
TGTGCCAGCAGTGAAGGGAACAGGGGATCACAAGAGACCCAGTACTTC
CASSEGNRGSQETQYF
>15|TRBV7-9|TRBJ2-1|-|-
TGTGCCAGCAGCCAGGACAGCCGGGTTTACAATGAGCAGTTCTTC
CASSQDSRVYNEQFF
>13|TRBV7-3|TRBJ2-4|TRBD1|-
TGTGCCAGCAGGTCTACAGGGGTCAACATTCAGTACTTC
CASRSTGVNIQYF
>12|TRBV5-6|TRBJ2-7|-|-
TGTGCCAGCTCGCCAGGTTCCTACGAGCAGTACTTC
CASSPGSYEQYF
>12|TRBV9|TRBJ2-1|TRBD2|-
TGTGCCAGCAGCAGACGGGGGGATGAGCAGTTCTTC
CASSRRGDEQFF
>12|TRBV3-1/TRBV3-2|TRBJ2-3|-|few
TGTGCCAGCAGCCACAGGGTTTCAGGTTGGGATTTT
CASSHRVSGWDF
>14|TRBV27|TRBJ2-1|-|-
TGTGCCAGCAGTTTACTACTAGTCCCCAATGAGCAGTTCTTC
CASSLLLVPNEQFF
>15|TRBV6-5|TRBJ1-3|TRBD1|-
TGTGCCAGCACCAGGACAGGGACTTATGGAAACACCATATATTTT
CASTRTGTYGNTIYF
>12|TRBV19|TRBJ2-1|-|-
TGTGCCAGTGCTAGCTCCTACAATGAGCAGTTCTTC
CASASSYNEQFF
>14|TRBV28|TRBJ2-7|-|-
TGTGCCAGCAGTACACTAGCAGTTTTCTACGAGCAGTACTTC
CASSTLAVFYEQYF
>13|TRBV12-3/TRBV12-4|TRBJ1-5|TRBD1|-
TGTGCCAGCAGTTGGGACAGAAATCAGCCCCAGCATTTT
CASSWDRNQPQHF
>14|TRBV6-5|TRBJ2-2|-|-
TGTGCCAGCATGTTATCATTGGCCACCGGGGAGCTGTTTTTT
CASMLSLATGELFF
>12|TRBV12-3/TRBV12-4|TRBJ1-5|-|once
TGTGCCAGCAGTCTTGACTATCAGCCCCAGCATTTT
CASSLDYQPQHF